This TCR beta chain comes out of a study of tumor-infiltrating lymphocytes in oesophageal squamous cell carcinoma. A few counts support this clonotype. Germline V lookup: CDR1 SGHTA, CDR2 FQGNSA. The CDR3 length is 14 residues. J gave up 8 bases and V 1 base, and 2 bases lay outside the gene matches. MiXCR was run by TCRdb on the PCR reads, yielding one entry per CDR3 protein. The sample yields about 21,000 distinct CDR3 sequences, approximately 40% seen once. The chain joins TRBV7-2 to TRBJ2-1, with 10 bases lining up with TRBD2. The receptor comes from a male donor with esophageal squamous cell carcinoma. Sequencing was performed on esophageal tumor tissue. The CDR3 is CASSLGSGRDEQFF. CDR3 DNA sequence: TGTGCCAGCAGCTTAGGGAGCGGGAGGGATGAGCAGTTCTTC. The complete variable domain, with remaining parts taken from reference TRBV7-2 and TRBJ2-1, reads GAGVSQSPSNKVTEKGKDVELRCDPISGHTALYWYRQSLGQGLEFLIYFQGNSAPDKSGLPSDRFSAERTGGSVSTLTIQRTQQEDSAVYLCASSLGSGRDEQFFGPGTRLTVL.